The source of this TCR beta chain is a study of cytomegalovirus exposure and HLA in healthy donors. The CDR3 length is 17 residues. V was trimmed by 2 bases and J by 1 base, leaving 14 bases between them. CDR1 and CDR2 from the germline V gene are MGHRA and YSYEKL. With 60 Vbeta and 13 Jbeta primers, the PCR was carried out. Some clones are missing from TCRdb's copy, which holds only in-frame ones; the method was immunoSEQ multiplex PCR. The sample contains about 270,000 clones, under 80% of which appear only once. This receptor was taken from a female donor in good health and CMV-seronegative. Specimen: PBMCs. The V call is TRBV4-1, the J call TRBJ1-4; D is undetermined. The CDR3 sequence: CASSQFFRGRTNEKLFF. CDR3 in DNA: TGCGCCAGCAGCCAATTTTTCCGAGGGCGAACTAATGAAAAACTGTTTTTT.